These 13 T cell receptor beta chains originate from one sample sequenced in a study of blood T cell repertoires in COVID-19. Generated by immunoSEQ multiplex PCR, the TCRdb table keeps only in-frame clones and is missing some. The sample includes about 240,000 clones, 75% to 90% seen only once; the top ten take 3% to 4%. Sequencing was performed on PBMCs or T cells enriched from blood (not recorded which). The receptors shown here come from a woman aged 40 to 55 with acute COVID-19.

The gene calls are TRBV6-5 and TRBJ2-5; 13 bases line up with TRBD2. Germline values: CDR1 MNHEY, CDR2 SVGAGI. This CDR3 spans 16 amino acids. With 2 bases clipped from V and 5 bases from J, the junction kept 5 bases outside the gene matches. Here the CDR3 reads CASSYKGLAGQETQYF. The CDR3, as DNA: TGTGCCAGCAGTTACAAGGGACTAGCGGGACAGGAGACCCAGTACTTC.

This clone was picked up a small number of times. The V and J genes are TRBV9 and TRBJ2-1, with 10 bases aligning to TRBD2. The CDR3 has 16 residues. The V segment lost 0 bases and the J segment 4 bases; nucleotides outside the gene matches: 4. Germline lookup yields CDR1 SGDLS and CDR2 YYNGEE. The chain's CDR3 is CASSVGASGGYNEQFF. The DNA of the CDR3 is TGTGCCAGCAGCGTAGGGGCTAGCGGGGGTTACAATGAGCAGTTCTTC. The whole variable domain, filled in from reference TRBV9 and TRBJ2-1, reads DSGVTQTPKHLITATGQRVTLRCSPRSGDLSVYWYQQSLDQGLQFLIQYYNGEERAKGNILERFSAQQFPDLHSELNLSSLELGDSALYFCASSVGASGGYNEQFFGPGTRLTVL.

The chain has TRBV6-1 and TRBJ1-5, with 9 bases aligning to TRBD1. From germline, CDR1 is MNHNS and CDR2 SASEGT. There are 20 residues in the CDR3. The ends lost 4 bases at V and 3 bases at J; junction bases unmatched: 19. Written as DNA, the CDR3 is TGTGCCAGCAGTGTACGCGCCTTCCGGGACAGGGTACTAGCCAATCAGCCCCAGCATTTT. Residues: CASSVRAFRDRVLANQPQHF.

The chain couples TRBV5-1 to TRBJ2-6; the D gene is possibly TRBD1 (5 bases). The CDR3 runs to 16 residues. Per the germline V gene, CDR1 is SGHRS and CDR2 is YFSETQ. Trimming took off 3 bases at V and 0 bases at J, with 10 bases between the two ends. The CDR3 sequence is CASSYRQSSGANVLTF. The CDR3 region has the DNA TGCGCCAGCAGCTACCGACAGAGCTCTGGGGCCAACGTCCTGACTTTC. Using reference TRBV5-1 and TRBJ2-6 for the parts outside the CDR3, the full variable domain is KAGVTQTPRYLIKTRGQQVTLSCSPISGHRSVSWYQQTPGQGLQFLFEYFSETQRNKGNFPGRFSGRQFSNSRSEMNVSTLELGDSALYLCASSYRQSSGANVLTFGAGSRLTVL.

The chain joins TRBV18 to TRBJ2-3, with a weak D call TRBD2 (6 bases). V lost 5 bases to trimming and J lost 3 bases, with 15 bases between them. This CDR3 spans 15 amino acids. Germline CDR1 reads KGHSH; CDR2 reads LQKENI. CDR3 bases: TGTGCCAGCTCAAGACCCGTTGCGGGAACAGATACGCAGTATTTT. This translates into CASSRPVAGTDTQYF.

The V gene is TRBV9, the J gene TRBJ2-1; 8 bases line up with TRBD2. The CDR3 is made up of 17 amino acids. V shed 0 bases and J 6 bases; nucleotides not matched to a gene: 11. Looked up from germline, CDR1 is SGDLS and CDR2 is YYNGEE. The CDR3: CASSVGSGTSRLNEQFF. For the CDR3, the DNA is TGTGCCAGCAGCGTAGGGTCTGGGACTAGTCGCCTCAATGAGCAGTTCTTC.

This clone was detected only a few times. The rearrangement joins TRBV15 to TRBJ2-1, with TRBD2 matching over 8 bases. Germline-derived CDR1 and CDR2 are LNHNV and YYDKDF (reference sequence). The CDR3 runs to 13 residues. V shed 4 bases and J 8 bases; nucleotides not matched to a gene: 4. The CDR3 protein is CATSKAGGHEQFF. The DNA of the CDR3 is TGTGCCACCAGCAAGGCGGGAGGTCATGAGCAGTTCTTC.

Here the CDR3 reads CASSQDPGRRQETQYF. The CDR3 DNA sequence: TGTGCCAGCAGCCAAGATCCCGGGAGGCGACAAGAGACCCAGTACTTC. The rearrangement uses TRBV3-1 (or the pseudogene TRBV3-2) and TRBJ2-5, with 7 bases aligning to TRBD2. V lost 0 bases, J lost 2 bases, and 6 bases stayed unmatched. This CDR3 spans 16 amino acids. From germline, CDR1 is LGHDT and CDR2 YNNKEL (reference sequence).

The CDR3 loop is CASSPLAEEPNTEAFF. For the CDR3, the DNA is TGTGCCAGCTCACCCCTAGCGGAGGAGCCGAACACTGAAGCTTTCTTT. The chain combines TRBV18 with TRBJ1-1; no reliable D call. This CDR3 is 16 amino acids long. The germline CDR1 and CDR2 sequences are KGHSH and LQKENI. With 3 bases removed from V and 1 base from J, the gap between germline ends came to 15 bases.

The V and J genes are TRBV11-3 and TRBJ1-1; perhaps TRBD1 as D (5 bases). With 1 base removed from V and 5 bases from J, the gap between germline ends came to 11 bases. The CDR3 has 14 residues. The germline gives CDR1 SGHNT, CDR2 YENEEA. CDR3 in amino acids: CASSLGVGGTEAFF. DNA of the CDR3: TGTGCCAGCAGCTTAGGGGTTGGGGGGACTGAAGCTTTCTTT.

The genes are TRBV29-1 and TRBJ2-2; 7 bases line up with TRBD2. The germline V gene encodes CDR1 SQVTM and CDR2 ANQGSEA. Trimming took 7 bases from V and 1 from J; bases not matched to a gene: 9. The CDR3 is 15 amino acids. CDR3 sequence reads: CSGTLVAGNTGELFF. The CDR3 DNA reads TGCAGCGGGACCCTAGTAGCGGGGAACACCGGGGAGCTGTTTTTT.

DNA for the CDR3: TGTGCCAGCAGTCCGGGACAGGGGCTAAATGAGCAGTTCTTC. Translated, it gives CASSPGQGLNEQFF. The chain carries TRBV27 and TRBJ2-1; TRBD1 matches 10 bases. Germline V CDR1 and CDR2: MNHEY, SMNVEV (reference sequence). The length of the CDR3 is 14 residues. J was trimmed by 7 bases and V by 5 bases; bases with no gene match: 5.

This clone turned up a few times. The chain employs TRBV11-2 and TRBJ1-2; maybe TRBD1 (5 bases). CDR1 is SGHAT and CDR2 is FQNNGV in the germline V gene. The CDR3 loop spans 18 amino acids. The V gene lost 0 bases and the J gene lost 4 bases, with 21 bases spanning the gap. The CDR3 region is CASSLDQVLHRRSYGYTF. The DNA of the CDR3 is TGTGCCAGCAGCTTAGATCAAGTGCTGCACAGGAGAAGCTATGGCTACACCTTC.